This TCR beta chain is drawn from a study of cytomegalovirus exposure and HLA in healthy donors. About the study: Findings of an earlier analysis included 90 million to 120 million unique TCR beta sequences from roughly 200 million T cells.

The CDR3 consists of 15 residues. Germline lookup yields CDR1 SGHRS and CDR2 YFSETQ. V lost 2 bases and J lost 6; bases outside the gene matches: 2. The PCR made use of 60 Vbeta and 13 Jbeta primers. Using immunoSEQ multiplex PCR, the repertoire was profiled, and TCRdb retains in-frame clones only, with some absent. The table has some 150,000 clones, 72% seen once. This sequence joins TRBV5-1 and TRBJ2-1, with 13 bases aligning to TRBD2. This sequence originates from a man between 50 and 59 years old in good health and CMV-seropositive. The source material was PBMCs. The CDR3 DNA sequence: TGCGCCAGCAGCTTACTAGCGGGAGGGGTCAATGAGCAGTTCTTC. This gives the protein CASSLLAGGVNEQFF.